This T cell receptor beta chain was identified during a study of control samples from healthy donors and cancer patients. Sequencing was performed with immunoSEQ multiplex PCR; in TCRdb, only in-frame clones are kept and a portion is missing. This sample has 150,000 to 200,000 clones, with around nine tenths found just once. Germline values: CDR1 MNHEY, CDR2 SVGAGI. Between the trimmed V and J ends, which lost 4 bases and 2 bases, there was a span of 12 bases. The CDR3 spans 15 residues. The chain couples TRBV6-5 to TRBJ1-3; D not certain. The sample taken for sequencing was blood. The sequence came from a man under 40 in good health. CDR3 nucleotide sequence: TGTGCCAGCAGTTCCCCAGGTTCGGCTGGAAACACCATATATTTT. Its translation is CASSSPGSAGNTIYF.